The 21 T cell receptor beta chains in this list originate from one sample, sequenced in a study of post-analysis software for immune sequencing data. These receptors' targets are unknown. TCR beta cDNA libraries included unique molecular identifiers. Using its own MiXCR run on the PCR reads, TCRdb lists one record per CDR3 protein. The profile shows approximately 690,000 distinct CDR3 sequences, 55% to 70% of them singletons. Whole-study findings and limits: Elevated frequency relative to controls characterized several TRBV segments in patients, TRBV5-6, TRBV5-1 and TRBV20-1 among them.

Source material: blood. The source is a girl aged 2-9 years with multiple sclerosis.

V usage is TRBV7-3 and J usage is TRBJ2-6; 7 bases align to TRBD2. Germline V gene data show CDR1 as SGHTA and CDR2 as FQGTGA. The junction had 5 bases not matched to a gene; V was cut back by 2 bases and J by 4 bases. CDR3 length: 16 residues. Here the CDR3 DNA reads TGTGCCAGCAGCTTATCGCGGGGGAGGGGGGCCAACGTCCTGACTTTC. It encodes CASSLSRGRGANVLTF.

CDR3 nucleotides: TGTGCCAGCTCACCCGGGACCCCGGCAACTAATGAAAAACTGTTTTTT. Residues: CASSPGTPATNEKLFF. The chain carries TRBV18 and TRBJ1-4; tentatively, D is TRBD1 (5 bases). CDR1 and CDR2 from the germline V gene are KGHSH and LQKENI. Trimming left V 3 bases short and J 0 bases short, with 11 bases between. The CDR3 covers 16 residues.

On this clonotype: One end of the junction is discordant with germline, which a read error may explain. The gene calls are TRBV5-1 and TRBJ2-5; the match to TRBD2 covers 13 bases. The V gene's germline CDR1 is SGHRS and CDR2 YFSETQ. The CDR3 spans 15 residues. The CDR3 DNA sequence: TGCGCCGGCAGCCGCCGACTAGCGGGGGGTGAGACCCAGTACTTC. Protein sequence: CAGSRRLAGGETQYF.

CDR3: CASTRRQGHIQYF. Written as DNA, the CDR3 is TGTGCCAGCACCAGAAGACAGGGGCACATTCAGTACTTC. The genes are TRBV6-6 and TRBJ2-4; 8 bases are shared with TRBD1. V gave up 7 bases and J gave up 8 bases; unmatched junction bases: 7. CDR3 size: 13 residues. Germline values: CDR1 MNHNY, CDR2 SVGAGI (reference sequence).

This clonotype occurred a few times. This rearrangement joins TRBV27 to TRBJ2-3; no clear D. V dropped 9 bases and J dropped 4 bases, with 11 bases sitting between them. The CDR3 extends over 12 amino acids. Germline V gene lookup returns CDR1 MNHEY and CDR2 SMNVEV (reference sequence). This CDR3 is CASGPRPDTQYF. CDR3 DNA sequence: TGTGCCAGTGGCCCACGTCCAGATACGCAGTATTTT.

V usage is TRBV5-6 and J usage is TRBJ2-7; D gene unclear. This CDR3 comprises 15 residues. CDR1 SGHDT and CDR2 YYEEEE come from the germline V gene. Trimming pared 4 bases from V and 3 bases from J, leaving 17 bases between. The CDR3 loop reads CASSPTAIAGYEQYV. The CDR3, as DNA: TGTGCCAGCAGCCCCACCGCGATAGCAGGCTACGAGCAGTACGTC.

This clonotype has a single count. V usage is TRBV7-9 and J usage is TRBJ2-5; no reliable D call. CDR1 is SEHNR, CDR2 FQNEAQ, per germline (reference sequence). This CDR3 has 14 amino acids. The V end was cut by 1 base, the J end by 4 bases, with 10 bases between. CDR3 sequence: CASSLVGPSETQYF. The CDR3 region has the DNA TGTGCCAGCAGCTTAGTAGGCCCCTCAGAGACCCAGTACTTC.

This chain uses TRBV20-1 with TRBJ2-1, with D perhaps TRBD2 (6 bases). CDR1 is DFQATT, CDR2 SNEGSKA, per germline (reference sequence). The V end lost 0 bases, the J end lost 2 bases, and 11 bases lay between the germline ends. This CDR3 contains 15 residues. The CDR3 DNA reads TGCAGTGCTAGAGATAGGCGGGGTACCTACAATGAGCAGTTCTTC. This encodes CSARDRRGTYNEQFF.

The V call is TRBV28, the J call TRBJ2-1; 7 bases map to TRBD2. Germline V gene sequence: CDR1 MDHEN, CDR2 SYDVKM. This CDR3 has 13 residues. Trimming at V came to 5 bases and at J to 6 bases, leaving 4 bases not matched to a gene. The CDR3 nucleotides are TGTGCCAGCAGTCCCCTAGCGGTCAATGAGCAGTTCTTC. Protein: CASSPLAVNEQFF.

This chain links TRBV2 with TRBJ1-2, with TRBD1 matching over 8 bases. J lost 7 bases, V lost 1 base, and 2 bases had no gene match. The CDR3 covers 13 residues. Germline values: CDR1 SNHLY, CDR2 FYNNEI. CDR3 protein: CASSEGTGFGYTF. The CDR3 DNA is TGTGCCAGCAGTGAAGGGACAGGGTTTGGCTACACCTTC.

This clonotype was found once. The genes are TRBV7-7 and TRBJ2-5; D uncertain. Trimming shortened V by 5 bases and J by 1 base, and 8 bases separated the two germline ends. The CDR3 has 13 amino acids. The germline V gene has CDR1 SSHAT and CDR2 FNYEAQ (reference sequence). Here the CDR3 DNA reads TGTGCCAGCAGCGTTCAGCCCCAAGAGACCCAGTACTTC. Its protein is CASSVQPQETQYF.

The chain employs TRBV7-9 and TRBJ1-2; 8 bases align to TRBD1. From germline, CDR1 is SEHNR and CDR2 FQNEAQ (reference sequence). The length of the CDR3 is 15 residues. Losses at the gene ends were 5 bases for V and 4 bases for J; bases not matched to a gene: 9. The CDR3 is CASSDMDRAFYGYTF. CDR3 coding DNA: TGTGCCAGCAGCGATATGGACAGGGCCTTCTATGGCTACACCTTC.

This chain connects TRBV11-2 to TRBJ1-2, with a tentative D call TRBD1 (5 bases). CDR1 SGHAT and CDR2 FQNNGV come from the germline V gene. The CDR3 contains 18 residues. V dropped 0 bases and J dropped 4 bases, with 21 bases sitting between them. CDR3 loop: CASSLDEFGQPSSYGYTF. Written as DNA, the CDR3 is TGTGCCAGCAGCTTAGATGAGTTCGGACAACCATCTTCCTATGGCTACACCTTC.

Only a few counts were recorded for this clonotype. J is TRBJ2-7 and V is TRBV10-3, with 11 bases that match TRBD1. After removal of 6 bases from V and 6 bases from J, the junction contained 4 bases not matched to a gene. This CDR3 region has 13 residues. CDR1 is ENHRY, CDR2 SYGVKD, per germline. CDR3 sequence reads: CAIRGQGDGEQYF. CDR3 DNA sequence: TGTGCCATCAGGGGACAGGGGGACGGCGAGCAGTACTTC.

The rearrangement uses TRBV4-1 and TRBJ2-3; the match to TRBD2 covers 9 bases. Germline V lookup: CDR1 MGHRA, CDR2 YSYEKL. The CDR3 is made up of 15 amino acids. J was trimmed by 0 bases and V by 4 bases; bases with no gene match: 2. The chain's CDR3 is CASSRLAVSTDTQYF. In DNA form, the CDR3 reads TGCGCCAGCAGCCGACTAGCGGTGAGCACAGATACGCAGTATTTT.

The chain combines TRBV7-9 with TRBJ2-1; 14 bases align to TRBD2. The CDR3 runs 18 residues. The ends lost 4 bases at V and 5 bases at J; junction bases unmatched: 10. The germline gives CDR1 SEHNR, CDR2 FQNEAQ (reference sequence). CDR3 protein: CASSSTGLAGESHNEQFF. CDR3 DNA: TGTGCCAGCAGCTCGACGGGACTAGCGGGGGAGTCCCACAATGAGCAGTTCTTC.

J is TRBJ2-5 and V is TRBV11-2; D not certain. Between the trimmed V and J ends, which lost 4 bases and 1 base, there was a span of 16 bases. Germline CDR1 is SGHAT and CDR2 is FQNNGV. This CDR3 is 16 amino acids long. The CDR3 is CASSYERGTGQETQYF. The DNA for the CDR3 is TGTGCCAGCAGCTATGAGCGAGGAACGGGCCAAGAGACCCAGTACTTC.

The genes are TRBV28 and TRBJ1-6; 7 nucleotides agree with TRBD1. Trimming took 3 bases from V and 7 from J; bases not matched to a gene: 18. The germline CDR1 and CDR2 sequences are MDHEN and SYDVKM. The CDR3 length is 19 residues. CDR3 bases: TGTGCCAGCAGTTTGTCCGGGACAGTCATTCGCCAGCAGAATTCACCCCTCCACTTT. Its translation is CASSLSGTVIRQQNSPLHF.

CDR3: CASSLLQEVYTF. The CDR3 DNA is TGTGCCAGCAGCTTGTTGCAGGAAGTCTACACCTTC. The chain has TRBV5-5 and TRBJ1-2; D is unclear. Trimming removed 1 base at V and 10 bases at J, with 11 bases between. CDR1 is SGHKS and CDR2 is YYEKEE in the germline V gene (reference sequence). There are 12 residues in the CDR3. Using reference TRBV5-5 and TRBJ1-2 for the parts outside the CDR3, the full variable domain is DAGVTQSPTHLIKTRGQQVTLRCSPISGHKSVSWYQQVLGQGPQFIFQYYEKEERGRGNFPDRFSARQFPNYSSELNVNALLLGDSALYLCASSLLQEVYTFGSGTRLTVV.

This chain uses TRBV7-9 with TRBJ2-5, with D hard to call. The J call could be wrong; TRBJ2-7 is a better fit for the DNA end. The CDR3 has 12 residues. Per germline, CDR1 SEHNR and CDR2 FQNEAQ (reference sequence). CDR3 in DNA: TGTGCCAGCAGCCCGGCCACTCCCGAGCAGTACTTC. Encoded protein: CASSPATPEQYF.

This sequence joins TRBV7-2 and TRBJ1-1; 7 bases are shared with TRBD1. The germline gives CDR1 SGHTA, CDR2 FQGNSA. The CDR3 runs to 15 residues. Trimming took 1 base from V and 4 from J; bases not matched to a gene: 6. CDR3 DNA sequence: TGTGCCAGCAGCTTAGAGGGCAGGGGGAGCACTGAAGCTTTCTTT. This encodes CASSLEGRGSTEAFF.